Presented here are 32 T cell receptor beta chains from one specimen sequenced in a study of T cells after yellow fever vaccination. TCRdb re-called the 5' RACE reads with MiXCR, one entry per CDR3 protein. In the table there are about 550,000 distinct CDR3 sequences, 15% to 20% of which are singletons. Sequencing was performed on PBMCs, taken 15 days after the yellow fever booster vaccination. The receptors here all came from a man aged 25-45 years who received the YFV17D yellow fever vaccine.

V gene TRBV29-1 combines with J gene TRBJ2-7; D gene unclear. V lost 4 bases to trimming and J lost 0 bases, with 7 bases between them. CDR1 and CDR2 from the germline V gene are SQVTM and ANQGSEA. The CDR3 covers 12 residues. CDR3 region: CSVGQDSYEQYF. CDR3 coding DNA: TGCAGCGTTGGGCAGGACTCCTACGAGCAGTACTTC.

This clonotype was counted between two and nine times. The rearrangement uses TRBV4-3 and TRBJ1-2; TRBD1 agrees at 7 bases. The germline CDR1 and CDR2 sequences are LGHNA and YSLEER. Trimming cost V 5 bases and J 11 bases; bases outside gene matches: 8. This CDR3 is built from 12 residues. CDR3 in DNA: TGCGCCAGCAGCTCAAACAGGGGAAAATACACCTTC. Translation: CASSSNRGKYTF.

This clonotype showed up just a few times. The V and J genes are TRBV27 and TRBJ2-3, with a possible D match to TRBD2 (5 bases). Per the germline V gene, CDR1 is MNHEY and CDR2 is SMNVEV (reference sequence). The CDR3 length is 13 residues. V was trimmed by 2 bases and J by 4 bases, leaving 7 bases between them. Here the CDR3 reads CASSLGLPDTQYF. In nucleotides, the CDR3 is TGTGCCAGCAGTTTAGGACTGCCAGATACGCAGTATTTT.

This clonotype has only a few counts. The rearrangement uses TRBV6-1 and TRBJ2-2; D might be TRBD1 or TRBD2, each matching 5 bases. The germline gives CDR1 MNHNS, CDR2 SASEGT. V lost 7 bases and J lost 4, with 19 bases in between. The CDR3 is 16 amino acids. The CDR3 DNA is TGTGCCAGCACTACCGGGACCTACAGTATCACCGGGGAGCTGTTTTTT. Translated, it gives CASTTGTYSITGELFF.

The rearrangement joins TRBV12-3 or TRBV12-4 to TRBJ2-3; D perhaps matches TRBD1 (6 bases). Trimming shortened V by 5 bases and J by 1 base, and 16 bases separated the two germline ends. There are 16 residues in the CDR3. The CDR3 loop is CASSPWTDMGTDTQYF. CDR3 nucleotides: TGTGCCAGCAGTCCATGGACAGATATGGGCACAGATACGCAGTATTTT.

A word on this clonotype: With a much larger clone just one base away, this may be a read error. The chain recombines TRBV6-2 or TRBV6-3 with TRBJ2-7; D gene uncertain. Germline-derived CDR1 and CDR2 are MNHEY and SVGEGT. The CDR3 length is 11 residues. Written as DNA, the CDR3 is TGTGCCAGCAGCCATACCTACGAGCCGTACTTC. This codes for CASSHTYEPYF.

This clonotype appeared a few times. CDR3 residues: CASSRGTSFRTGELFF. For the CDR3, the DNA is TGTGCCAGCAGCCGCGGGACAAGTTTTCGGACCGGGGAGCTGTTTTTT. The V gene is TRBV7-6, the J gene TRBJ2-2; either TRBD1 or TRBD2 may fit D (6 bases each). The CDR3 is 16 residues long. V lost 5 bases and J 5 bases, leaving 18 bases between the germline ends. Looked up from germline, CDR1 is SGHVS and CDR2 is FNYEAQ. The entire variable domain, with the rest obtained from reference TRBV7-6 and TRBJ2-2, is as follows: GAGVSQSPRYKVTKRGQDVALRCDPISGHVSLYWYRQALGQGPEFLTYFNYEAQQDKSGLPNDRFSAERPEGSISTLTIQRTEQRDSAMYRCASSRGTSFRTGELFFGEGSRLTVL.

The chain joins TRBV7-3 to TRBJ2-2; no definite D call. V dropped 5 bases and J dropped 4 bases, with 11 bases sitting between them. The germline V gene encodes CDR1 SGHTA and CDR2 FQGTGA. The CDR3 is made up of 14 amino acids. The CDR3 spells CASSPHPSTGELFF. The CDR3 nucleotides are TGTGCCAGCAGCCCCCACCCGTCCACCGGGGAGCTGTTTTTT.

The rearrangement uses TRBV5-1 and TRBJ2-1, with D unresolved. Germline CDR1 is SGHRS and CDR2 is YFSETQ. V was shortened by 5 bases and J by 2 bases, with 11 bases between the two germline ends. The CDR3 is 14 amino acids. CDR3 sequence reads: CASRGGQPYNEQFF. The CDR3 nucleotides read TGCGCCAGCAGGGGTGGGCAGCCCTACAATGAGCAGTTCTTC.

The chain is built from TRBV7-3 and TRBJ2-3, with 10 bases fitting TRBD2. CDR3 length: 16 amino acids. Germline V gene lookup returns CDR1 SGHTA and CDR2 FQGTGA. With V trimmed by 1 base and J by 4 bases, 5 bases remained unmatched. DNA of the CDR3: TGTGCCAGCAGCTTAAGGCTAGCGGGAGTCGCAGATACGCAGTATTTT. Protein: CASSLRLAGVADTQYF.

This clonotype has only a few counts. The chain recombines TRBV3-1 with TRBJ2-3; unclear D gene. This CDR3 is 12 amino acids long. CDR1 and CDR2 from the germline V gene are LGHDT and YNNKEL (reference sequence). V dropped 1 base and J dropped 8 bases, with 7 bases sitting between them. DNA for the CDR3: TGTGCCAGCAGCCAAGTGGAGTCTACGCAGTATTTT. Protein product: CASSQVESTQYF.

There are a few counts of this clonotype. The chain combines TRBV6-1 with TRBJ1-3; no clear D. The germline CDR1 and CDR2 sequences are MNHNS and SASEGT. V dropped 4 bases and J dropped 4 bases, with 2 bases sitting between them. The CDR3 is 11 amino acids. In DNA form, the CDR3 reads TGTGCCAGCAGTGTAGGAAACACCATATATTTT. This encodes CASSVGNTIYF.

The chain links TRBV29-1 to TRBJ2-3; 13 positions agree with TRBD2. J lost 2 bases, V lost 7 bases, and 6 bases had no gene match. The CDR3 runs to 15 residues. Germline V CDR1 and CDR2: SQVTM, ANQGSEA. The CDR3 sequence is CSATGLAGPTDTQYF. For the CDR3, the DNA is TGCAGCGCAACGGGACTAGCGGGGCCCACAGATACGCAGTATTTT.

This chain connects TRBV20-1 to TRBJ2-7; 10 bases match TRBD1. Unmatched junction bases numbered 11, after V lost 6 bases and J lost 3 bases. The CDR3 has 15 residues. The germline V gene has CDR1 DFQATT and CDR2 SNEGSKA (reference sequence). CDR3 DNA: TGCAGTGCACCTAGCTTCCGGGACAGGGGCTACGAGCAGTACTTC. Amino acid sequence: CSAPSFRDRGYEQYF.

The chain recombines TRBV4-2 with TRBJ2-5; D is possibly TRBD2 (6 bases). The germline V gene encodes CDR1 LGHNA and CDR2 YNFKEQ. V dropped 0 bases and J dropped 0 bases, with 14 bases sitting between them. The CDR3 runs to 17 residues. The CDR3 sequence: CASSQDEGGWYQETQYF. The CDR3 coding sequence is TGTGCCAGCAGCCAAGATGAAGGAGGGTGGTACCAAGAGACCCAGTACTTC.

This rearrangement joins TRBV20-1 to TRBJ2-2; D not resolved. This CDR3 is built from 13 residues. CDR1 and CDR2 from the germline V gene are DFQATT and SNEGSKA (reference sequence). V was shortened by 3 bases and J by 1 base, with 6 bases between the two germline ends. The CDR3 sequence: CSASPRNTGELFF. The DNA for the CDR3 is TGCAGTGCTAGCCCTAGGAACACCGGGGAGCTGTTTTTT.

The sample holds one count of this clonotype. The rearrangement joins TRBV20-1 to TRBJ2-1, with 9 bases identical to TRBD2. This CDR3 comprises 14 residues. The trim removed 0 bases at V and 6 bases at J, leaving 3 bases unmatched. Per germline, CDR1 DFQATT and CDR2 SNEGSKA (reference sequence). CDR3 DNA: TGCAGTGCTAGAGATAGGCGGGAGGGCAATGAGCAGTTCTTC. It codes for CSARDRREGNEQFF.

The CDR3 DNA reads as TGTGCCAGCTCGAACCCTCGACTGATTAATGAAAAACTGTTTTTT. Translation: CASSNPRLINEKLFF. The V gene is TRBV27, the J gene TRBJ1-4; D is uncertain. The CDR3 consists of 15 residues. Deletions cut 8 bases from V and 4 bases from J, with 17 bases between. Per germline, CDR1 MNHEY and CDR2 SMNVEV (reference sequence).

The chain carries TRBV6-1 and TRBJ2-1, with TRBD2 matching 11 bases. This CDR3 spans 17 amino acids. In germline, CDR1 is MNHNS, CDR2 SASEGT. V lost 5 bases to trimming and J lost 0 bases; unmatched junction nucleotides: 6. CDR3 amino acids: CASSTGTSGNSYNEQFF. The CDR3 DNA follows: TGTGCCAGCAGTACCGGGACTAGCGGAAACTCCTACAATGAGCAGTTCTTC.

There are a few counts of this clonotype. The chain couples TRBV7-2 to TRBJ2-1; D perhaps matches TRBD2 (5 bases). Germline CDR1 is SGHTA and CDR2 is FQGNSA. V was trimmed by 0 bases and J by 5 bases, leaving 11 bases between them. The CDR3 covers 15 residues. This chain's CDR3 is CASSLAGAINNEQFF. CDR3 nucleotides: TGTGCCAGCAGCTTAGCGGGAGCAATAAACAATGAGCAGTTCTTC.

This chain uses TRBV5-1 with TRBJ2-7, with a tentative D call TRBD2 (5 bases). Germline V gives CDR1 SGHRS, CDR2 YFSETQ. This CDR3 comprises 14 residues. Trimming pared 1 base from V and 3 bases from J, leaving 11 bases between. The CDR3 is CASSLLSGIYEQYF. The CDR3 nucleotides are TGCGCCAGCAGCTTGCTTTCGGGGATCTACGAGCAGTACTTC.

The chain employs TRBV12-3 or TRBV12-4 and TRBJ2-3; 8 bases fit TRBD2. CDR3 size: 16 residues. V lost 5 bases, J lost 1 base, and 8 bases stayed unmatched. CDR3 sequence reads: CASSPLSGMGTDTQYF. In DNA form, the CDR3 reads TGTGCCAGCAGTCCCCTTAGCGGGATGGGCACAGATACGCAGTATTTT.

This clonotype appeared a few times. The V call is TRBV29-1, the J call TRBJ2-5, with D unclear. This CDR3 has 14 amino acids. CDR1 SQVTM and CDR2 ANQGSEA come from the germline V gene. V lost 5 bases to trimming and J lost 0 bases, with 13 bases between them. The chain's CDR3 is CSVPQTSYQETQYF. The CDR3 DNA follows: TGCAGCGTTCCTCAAACATCGTACCAAGAGACCCAGTACTTC.

This clonotype was seen a handful of times. The rearrangement joins TRBV20-1 to TRBJ2-5; possibly TRBD2 for D (6 bases). Trimming took 5 bases from V and 4 from J, leaving 20 bases between them. The germline gives CDR1 DFQATT, CDR2 SNEGSKA (reference sequence). This CDR3 is built from 15 residues. The CDR3 protein is CSAPTLLEGGETQYF. CDR3 DNA sequence: TGCAGTGCTCCAACTTTGCTCGAGGGAGGAGAGACCCAGTACTTC.

A few counts support this clonotype. The chain combines TRBV6-1 with TRBJ2-2; 11 bases map to TRBD1. V shed 10 bases, J shed 7 bases, and the junction held 17 bases outside the gene matches. The CDR3 is made up of 17 amino acids. Germline V lookup: CDR1 MNHNS, CDR2 SASEGT. In nucleotides, the CDR3 is TGTGCCATCAGGGAAGCCTTATGGACAGGGGGCAACGGGGAGCTGTTTTTT. Its translation is CAIREALWTGGNGELFF.

This clonotype came up a few times. V usage is TRBV28 and J usage is TRBJ2-4; TRBD2 might be the D (6 bases). Germline CDR1 and CDR2: MDHEN and SYDVKM. The CDR3 extends over 13 amino acids. The ends were cut back, 2 bases at V and 8 bases at J, with 10 bases in the middle. Here the CDR3 DNA reads TGTGCCAGCAGTTTAGTGGGACTCCACATTCAGTACTTC. Its protein is CASSLVGLHIQYF. The complete variable domain, with remaining parts taken from reference TRBV28 and TRBJ2-4, reads DVKVTQSSRYLVKRTGEKVFLECVQDMDHENMFWYRQDPGLGLRLIYFSYDVKMKEKGDIPEGYSVSREKKERFSLILESASTNQTSMYLCASSLVGLHIQYFGAGTRLSVL.

The chain is built from TRBV12-3 or TRBV12-4 and TRBJ2-7; 7 positions match TRBD1. CDR3 length: 13 amino acids. V trimming: 6 bases; J trimming: 3 bases; junction bases outside the gene matches: 5. The CDR3 is CASRSDRVYEQYF. CDR3 DNA: TGTGCCAGCAGATCTGACAGGGTCTACGAGCAGTACTTC.

There are a few counts of this clonotype. V usage is TRBV29-1 and J usage is TRBJ2-5; TRBD1 matches 8 bases. Germline CDR1 reads SQVTM; CDR2 reads ANQGSEA. The CDR3 is 11 residues long. V lost 8 bases, J lost 5 bases, and 4 bases stayed unmatched. CDR3 DNA sequence: TGCAGCCATACAGGGGGGGAGACCCAGTACTTC. It encodes CSHTGGETQYF.

The genes are TRBV6-2 or TRBV6-3 and TRBJ1-5, with 9 positions matching TRBD1. Germline values: CDR1 MNHEY, CDR2 SVGEGT. CDR3 size: 14 residues. Unmatched junction bases numbered 6, after V lost 5 bases and J lost 7 bases. CDR3 loop: CASSLGTGKQPQHF. DNA for the CDR3: TGTGCCAGCAGTCTAGGGACAGGGAAACAGCCCCAGCATTTT.

This clonotype has more than one count but fewer than ten. The J gene is TRBJ2-5, the V gene TRBV24-1; TRBD2 aligns across 8 bases. The germline CDR1 and CDR2 sequences are KGHDR and SFDVKD. With V trimmed by 4 bases and J by 4 bases, 7 bases remained unmatched. This CDR3 contains 15 residues. The DNA for the CDR3 is TGTGCCACCAGTGAAAGCGGGAGCCTTGGAGAGACCCAGTACTTC. This sequence encodes CATSESGSLGETQYF.

This clonotype was counted a few times. The V gene is TRBV5-5, the J gene TRBJ1-1, with 10 nucleotides matching TRBD1. The CDR3 sequence is 14 residues long. CDR1 is SGHKS, CDR2 YYEKEE, per germline (reference sequence). Trimming at V came to 6 bases and at J to 5 bases, leaving 7 bases not matched to a gene. CDR3 residues: CASIGGTGVTEAFF. Written as DNA, the CDR3 is TGTGCCAGCATCGGCGGGACAGGGGTTACTGAAGCTTTCTTT.

This clonotype came up a few times. The rearrangement links TRBV5-6 to TRBJ2-4, with D perhaps matching TRBD1 (6 bases). Per germline, CDR1 SGHDT and CDR2 YYEEEE. CDR3 length equals 14 residues. Trimming shortened V by 0 bases and J by 8 bases, and 12 bases separated the two germline ends. In nucleotides, the CDR3 is TGTGCCAGCAGCTTGGGCCAGGGGAGTGACATTCAGTACTTC. Translating it yields CASSLGQGSDIQYF. Full variable domain (missing parts from reference TRBV5-6 and TRBJ2-4): DAGVTQSPTHLIKTRGQQVTLRCSPKSGHDTVSWYQQALGQGPQFIFQYYEEEERQRGNFPDRFSGHQFPNYSSELNVNALLLGDSALYLCASSLGQGSDIQYFGAGTRLSVL.